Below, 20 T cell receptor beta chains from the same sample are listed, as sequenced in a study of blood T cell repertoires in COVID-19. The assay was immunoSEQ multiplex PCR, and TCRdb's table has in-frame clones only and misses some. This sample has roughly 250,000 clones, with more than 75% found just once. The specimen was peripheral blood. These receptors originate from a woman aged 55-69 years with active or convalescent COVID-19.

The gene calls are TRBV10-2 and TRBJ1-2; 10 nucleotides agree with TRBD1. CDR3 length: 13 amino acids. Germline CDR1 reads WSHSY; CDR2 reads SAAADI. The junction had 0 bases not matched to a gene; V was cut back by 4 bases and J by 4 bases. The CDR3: CASSGDRGYGYTF. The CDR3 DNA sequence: TGCGCCAGCAGTGGGGACAGGGGCTATGGCTACACCTTC.

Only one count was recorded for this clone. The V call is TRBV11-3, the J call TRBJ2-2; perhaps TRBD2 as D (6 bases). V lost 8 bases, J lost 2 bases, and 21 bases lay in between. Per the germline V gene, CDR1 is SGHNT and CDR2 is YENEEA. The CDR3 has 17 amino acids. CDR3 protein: CASSLGGASDNTGELFF. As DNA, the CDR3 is TGTGCCAGCTCCCTCGGCGGGGCTAGCGATAACACCGGGGAGCTGTTTTTT. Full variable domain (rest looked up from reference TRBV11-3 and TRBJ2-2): EAGVVQSPRYKIIEKKQPVAFWCNPISGHNTLYWYLQNLGQGPELLIRYENEEAVDDSQLPKDRFSAERLKGVDSTLKIQPAELGDSAVYLCASSLGGASDNTGELFFGEGSRLTVL.

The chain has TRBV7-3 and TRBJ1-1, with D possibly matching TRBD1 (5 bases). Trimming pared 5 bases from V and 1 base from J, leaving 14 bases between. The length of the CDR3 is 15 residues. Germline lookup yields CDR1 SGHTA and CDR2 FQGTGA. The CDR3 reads CASSPTLGGNTEAFF. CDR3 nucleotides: TGTGCCAGCAGCCCCACCCTGGGGGGGAACACTGAAGCTTTCTTT. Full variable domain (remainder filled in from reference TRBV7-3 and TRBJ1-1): GAGVSQTPSNKVTEKGKYVELRCDPISGHTALYWYRQSLGQGPEFLIYFQGTGAADDSGLPNDRFFAVRPEGSVSTLKIQRTERGDSAVYLCASSPTLGGNTEAFFGQGTRLTVV.

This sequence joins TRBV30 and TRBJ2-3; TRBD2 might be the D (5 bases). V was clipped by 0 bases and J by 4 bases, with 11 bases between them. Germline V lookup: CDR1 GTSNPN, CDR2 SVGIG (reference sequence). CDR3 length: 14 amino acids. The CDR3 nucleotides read TGTGCCTGGAGTGTACTAGGGCTCCCAGATACGCAGTATTTT. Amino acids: CAWSVLGLPDTQYF.

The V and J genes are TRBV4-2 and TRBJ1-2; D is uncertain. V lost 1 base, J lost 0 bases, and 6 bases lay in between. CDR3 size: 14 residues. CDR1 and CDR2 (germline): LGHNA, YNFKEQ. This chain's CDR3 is CASSQVAPNYGYTF. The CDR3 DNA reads TGTGCCAGCAGCCAAGTAGCGCCTAACTATGGCTACACCTTC.

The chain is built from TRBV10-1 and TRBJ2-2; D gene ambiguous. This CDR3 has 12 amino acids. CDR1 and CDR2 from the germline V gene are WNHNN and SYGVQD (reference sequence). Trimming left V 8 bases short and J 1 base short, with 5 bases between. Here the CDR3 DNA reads TGCGCCAGCGGAGAGAACACCGGGGAGCTGTTTTTT. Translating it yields CASGENTGELFF.

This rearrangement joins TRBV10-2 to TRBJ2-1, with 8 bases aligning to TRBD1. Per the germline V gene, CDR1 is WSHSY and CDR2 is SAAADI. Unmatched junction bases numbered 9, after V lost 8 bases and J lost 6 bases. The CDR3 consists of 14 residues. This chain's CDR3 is CASGEDRVGNEQFF. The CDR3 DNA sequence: TGCGCCAGCGGGGAGGACAGGGTAGGCAATGAGCAGTTCTTC.

The CDR3 sequence: CASGHLPSGANVLTF. DNA for the CDR3: TGTGCCAGCGGACACCTCCCCTCTGGGGCCAACGTCCTGACTTTC. The rearrangement uses TRBV28 and TRBJ2-6; D is possibly TRBD1 (5 bases). The ends were cut back, 8 bases at V and 0 bases at J, with 11 bases in the middle. The CDR3 is made up of 15 amino acids. CDR1 is MDHEN and CDR2 is SYDVKM in the germline V gene.

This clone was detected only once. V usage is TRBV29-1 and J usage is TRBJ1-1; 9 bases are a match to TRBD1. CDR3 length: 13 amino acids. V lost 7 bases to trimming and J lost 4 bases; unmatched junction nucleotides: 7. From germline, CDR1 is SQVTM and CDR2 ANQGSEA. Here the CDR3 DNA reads TGCAGCGCACGGGGACAGGGCAGCACTGAAGCTTTCTTT. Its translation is CSARGQGSTEAFF. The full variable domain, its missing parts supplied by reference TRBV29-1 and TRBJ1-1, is SAVISQKPSRDICQRGTSLTIQCQVDSQVTMMFWYRQQPGQSLTLIATANQGSEATYESGFVIDKFPISRPNLTFSTLTVSNMSPEDSSIYLCSARGQGSTEAFFGQGTRLTVV.

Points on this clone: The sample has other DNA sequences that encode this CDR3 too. The CDR3 region is CASSLGDTNSGNTIYF. DNA of the CDR3: TGCGCCAGCAGCTTGGGGGACACTAACTCTGGAAACACCATATATTTT. This chain joins TRBV5-1 and TRBJ1-3; D perhaps matches TRBD1 (6 bases). Germline CDR1 is SGHRS and CDR2 is YFSETQ. There are 16 residues in the CDR3. V lost 0 bases and J 0 bases, leaving 10 bases between the germline ends.

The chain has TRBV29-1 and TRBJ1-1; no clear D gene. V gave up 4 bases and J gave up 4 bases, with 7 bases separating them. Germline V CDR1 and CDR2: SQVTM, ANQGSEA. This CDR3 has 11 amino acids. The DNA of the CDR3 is TGCAGCGTTGGCGAGGGCACTGAAGCTTTCTTT. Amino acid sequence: CSVGEGTEAFF.

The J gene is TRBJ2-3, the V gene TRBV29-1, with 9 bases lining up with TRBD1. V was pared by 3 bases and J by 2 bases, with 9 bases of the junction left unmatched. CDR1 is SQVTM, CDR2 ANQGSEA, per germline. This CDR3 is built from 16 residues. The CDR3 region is CSVETTGTGTTDTQYF. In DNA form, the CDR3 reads TGCAGCGTTGAGACTACCGGGACAGGGACCACAGATACGCAGTATTTT.

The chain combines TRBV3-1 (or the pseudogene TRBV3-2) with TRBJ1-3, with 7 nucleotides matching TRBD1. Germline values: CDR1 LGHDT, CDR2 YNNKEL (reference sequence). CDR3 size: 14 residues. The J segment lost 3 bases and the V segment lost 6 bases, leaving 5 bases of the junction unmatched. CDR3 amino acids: CASSEQGVGNTIYF. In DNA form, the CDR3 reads TGTGCCAGCAGTGAGCAGGGGGTTGGAAACACCATATATTTT.

The CDR3 nucleotides are TGTGCCACCCGGAGATGGGACATGAACACTGAAGCTTTCTTT. This codes for CATRRWDMNTEAFF. The V gene is TRBV27, the J gene TRBJ1-1; a weak D match, TRBD1 (6 bases). With 10 bases removed from V and 0 bases from J, the gap between germline ends came to 15 bases. This CDR3 has 14 residues. Germline V gene data show CDR1 as MNHEY and CDR2 as SMNVEV (reference sequence).

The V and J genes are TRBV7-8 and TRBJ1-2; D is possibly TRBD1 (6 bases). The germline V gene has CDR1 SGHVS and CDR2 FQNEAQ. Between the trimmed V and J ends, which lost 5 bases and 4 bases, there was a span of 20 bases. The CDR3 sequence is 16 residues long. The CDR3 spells CASSADGTRGVYGYTF. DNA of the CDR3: TGTGCCAGCAGCGCCGACGGGACAAGGGGAGTCTATGGCTACACCTTC.

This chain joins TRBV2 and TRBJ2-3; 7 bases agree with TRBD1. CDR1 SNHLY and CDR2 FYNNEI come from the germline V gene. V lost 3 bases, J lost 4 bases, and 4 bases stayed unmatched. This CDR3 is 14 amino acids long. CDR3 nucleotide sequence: TGTGCCAGCAGTGAGAGGGGGCTCTCAGATACGCAGTATTTT. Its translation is CASSERGLSDTQYF.

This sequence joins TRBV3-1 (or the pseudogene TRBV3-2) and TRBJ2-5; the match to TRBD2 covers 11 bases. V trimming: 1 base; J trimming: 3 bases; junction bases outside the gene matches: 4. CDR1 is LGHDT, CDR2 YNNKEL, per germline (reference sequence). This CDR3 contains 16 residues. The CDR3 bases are TGTGCCAGCAGCCAAGTGATTAGCGGGGGGGAAGAGACCCAGTACTTC. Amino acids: CASSQVISGGEETQYF.

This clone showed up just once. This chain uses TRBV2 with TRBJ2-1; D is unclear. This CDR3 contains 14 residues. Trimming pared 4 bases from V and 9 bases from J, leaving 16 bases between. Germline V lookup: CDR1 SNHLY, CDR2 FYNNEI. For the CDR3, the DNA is TGTGCCAGCAGTGGCGTCACCGTTAGGAGTGAGCAGTTCTTC. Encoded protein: CASSGVTVRSEQFF.

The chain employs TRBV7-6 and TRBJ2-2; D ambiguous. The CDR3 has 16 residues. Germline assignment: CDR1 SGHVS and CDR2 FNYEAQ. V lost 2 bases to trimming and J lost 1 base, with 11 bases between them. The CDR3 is CASSLIPAGNTGELFF. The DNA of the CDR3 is TGTGCCAGCAGCTTAATCCCCGCCGGGAACACCGGGGAGCTGTTTTTT. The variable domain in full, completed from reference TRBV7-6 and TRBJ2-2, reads GAGVSQSPRYKVTKRGQDVALRCDPISGHVSLYWYRQALGQGPEFLTYFNYEAQQDKSGLPNDRFSAERPEGSISTLTIQRTEQRDSAMYRCASSLIPAGNTGELFFGEGSRLTVL.

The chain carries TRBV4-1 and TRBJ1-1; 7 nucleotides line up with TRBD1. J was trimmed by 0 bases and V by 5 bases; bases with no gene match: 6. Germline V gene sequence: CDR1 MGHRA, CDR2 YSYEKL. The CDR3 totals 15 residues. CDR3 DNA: TGCGCCAGCAGCTACAGCGGACAGGTGAACACTGAAGCTTTCTTT. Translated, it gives CASSYSGQVNTEAFF.